This entry concerns a single TCR beta chain. Methods used by the authors: For nucleated cells, counts were estimated from reference gene primer amplification. The data were produced by immunoSEQ multiplex PCR, yet TCRdb's version contains in-frame clones alone and is incomplete. V, J and clone size are those of that table, while D and trimming were read from the DNA. Of 200,000 to 250,000 clones listed, about 82% are singletons. Trimming took 4 bases from V and 3 from J, leaving 10 bases between them. This CDR3 is 12 amino acids long. Per the germline V gene, CDR1 is GTSNPN and CDR2 is SVGIG (reference sequence). Across about two dozen US areas, participants ranged in age from 18 to 89 years. Cohorts were based on clinical histories the participants reported. This sample was taken from a study of blood T cell repertoires in COVID-19. About the research overall: PBMCs, B-cell-depleted T cells, or T cells were the source of the cDNA or gDNA that made up the material.

Sequencing was performed on PBMCs or T cells enriched from blood (not recorded which). This chain connects TRBV30 to TRBJ2-7; D is unclear. The TCR was taken from a woman in her forties or fifties with acute COVID-19. The CDR3 coding sequence is TGTGCCTGGAATACACTAAACTACGAGCAGTACTTC. Amino acid sequence: CAWNTLNYEQYF. Together with reference TRBV30 and TRBJ2-7, the CDR3 gives the full variable domain: SQTIHQWPATLVQPVGSPLSLECTVEGTSNPNLYWYRQAAGRGLQLLFYSVGIGQISSEVPQNLSASRPQDRQFILSSKKLLLSDSGFYLCAWNTLNYEQYFGPGTRLTVT.